A selection of T cell receptor beta chains follows, all from one sample in a study of blood T cell repertoires in COVID-19. The assay was immunoSEQ multiplex PCR, and TCRdb's table has in-frame clones only and misses some. The profile shows roughly 63,000 clones, around 74% of them singletons. Material: peripheral blood. The source is a woman older than 75 with acute or convalescent COVID-19. Both conserved end residues are part of each CDR3. The D gene is left open where the match is weak. Where a row states a size, it is once, few, many or the class of an expanded clone; other rows omit it.

CDR3 protein	CDR3 DNA	D gene	V gene	clone size	J gene
CAWSALGGAGGLSTDTQYF	TGTGCCTGGAGTGCCCTTGGGGGAGCGGGAGGGCTGAGCACAGATACGCAGTATTTT	TRBD2	TRBV30	.	TRBJ2-3
CATSPLISGGSWSQYF	TGTGCCACCAGTCCTTTAATAAGCGGGGGTAGCTGGTCCCAGTACTTC	TRBD2	TRBV15	.	TRBJ2-5
CASTLLAGSGNTIYF	TGTGCCAGCACCCTCTTGGCGGGCTCTGGAAACACCATATATTTT	.	TRBV28	.	TRBJ1-3
CATSRDRSPSGFYNEQFF	TGTGCCACCAGCAGAGATCGGTCACCTAGCGGTTTTTACAATGAGCAGTTCTTC	TRBD2	TRBV15	.	TRBJ2-1
CASSYSRATTGELFF	TGTGCCAGCAGTTACTCTCGCGCTACCACCGGGGAGCTGTTTTTT	.	TRBV6-5	.	TRBJ2-2
CASSLTANTEAFF	TGCGCCAGCAGCTTGACAGCGAACACTGAAGCTTTCTTT	.	TRBV5-1	.	TRBJ1-1
CASSRGLAGGSEQFF	TGTGCCAGCAGCCGCGGGCTAGCGGGAGGGAGTGAGCAGTTCTTC	TRBD2	TRBV11-3	once	TRBJ2-1
CASSPGQGSATEAFF	TGCGCCAGCAGCCCAGGACAGGGCAGCGCCACTGAAGCTTTCTTT	TRBD1	TRBV4-3	.	TRBJ1-1
CASSYGGTPRTYGYTF	TGTGCCAGCAGTTATGGAGGCACTCCGAGGACCTATGGCTACACCTTC	.	TRBV6-2/TRBV6-3	.	TRBJ1-2
CATRIQGAGNSPLHF	TGTGCCACCAGGATTCAGGGAGCGGGTAATTCACCCCTCCACTTT	.	TRBV6-5	.	TRBJ1-6
CASSLLSNEQFF	TGTGCCAGCAGCTTACTATCCAATGAGCAGTTCTTC	.	TRBV7-2	.	TRBJ2-1
CASSRGAGAYEQYF	TGCGCCAGCAGCCGAGGAGCGGGAGCCTACGAGCAGTACTTC	TRBD2	TRBV4-3	.	TRBJ2-7
CASSLTGSSEKLFF	TGTGCCAGCAGTTTGACAGGGAGTAGTGAAAAACTGTTTTTT	TRBD1	TRBV28	once	TRBJ1-4
CASSQGVRDTGELFF	TGCGCCAGCAGCCAAGGGGTGCGGGACACCGGGGAGCTGTTTTTT	.	TRBV4-3	.	TRBJ2-2
CASSPLAGATNEQFF	TGTGCCAGCAGCCCACTAGCGGGGGCTACCAATGAGCAGTTCTTC	TRBD2	TRBV7-6	.	TRBJ2-1
CASSVKGINSPLHF	TGTGCCAGCAGCGTAAAGGGGATCAATTCACCCCTCCACTTT	.	TRBV9	.	TRBJ1-6
CASGKDRGRETQYF	TGTGCCAGCGGTAAAGACAGGGGGAGGGAGACCCAGTACTTC	TRBD1	TRBV2	.	TRBJ2-5
CASSIGTSGRASFTGELFF	TGTGCCAGTAGTATCGGGACTAGCGGGAGGGCCAGCTTCACCGGGGAGCTGTTTTTT	TRBD2	TRBV19	.	TRBJ2-2
CASSHRNLGIGGLAGSYNEQFF	TGTGCCAGCAGCCACCGTAATTTGGGGATCGGGGGACTAGCGGGCTCCTACAATGAGCAGTTCTTC	TRBD2	TRBV3-1/TRBV3-2	.	TRBJ2-1
CASSKPGGTYYSNTGELFF	TGTGCCAGCAGCAAACCAGGGGGGACATACTATTCGAACACCGGGGAGCTGTTTTTT	.	TRBV21-1	.	TRBJ2-2
CASSIRAGTEAFF	TGCGCCAGCAGTATACGGGCGGGGACTGAAGCTTTCTTT	.	TRBV5-1	.	TRBJ1-1
CSVSLVAAAGELFF	TGCAGCGTTTCTTTAGTGGCCGCGGCCGGGGAGCTGTTTTTT	.	TRBV29-1	few	TRBJ2-2
CASSLRAGGALGGYTF	TGTGCCAGCAGCTTAAGGGCTGGGGGGGCTCTAGGAGGCTACACCTTC	.	TRBV7-8	.	TRBJ1-2
CASTSTLDRGRINGGTEQYF	TGTGCCAGCACCTCAACCTTGGACAGGGGGCGGATAAATGGCGGGACGGAGCAGTACTTC	TRBD1	TRBV28	.	TRBJ2-7
CASSPLGQGYGYTF	TGTGCCAGCAGCCCTCTGGGACAGGGATATGGCTACACCTTC	TRBD1	TRBV11-2	.	TRBJ1-2
CASSLDGEVGGYTF	TGCGCCAGCAGCTTGGACGGGGAAGTTGGTGGCTACACCTTC	.	TRBV5-1	.	TRBJ1-2
CASSLVGTRNNEQFF	TGTGCCAGCAGTTTGGTGGGAACTAGAAACAATGAGCAGTTCTTC	.	TRBV28	.	TRBJ2-1
CSVMLAGHYNEQFF	TGCAGCGTCATGCTAGCGGGGCACTACAATGAGCAGTTCTTC	TRBD2	TRBV29-1	.	TRBJ2-1
CASTGQPYEQYF	TGTGCCAGCACAGGACAGCCCTACGAGCAGTACTTC	.	TRBV28	.	TRBJ2-7
CASSFVSGGGYNEQFF	TGTGCCAGCAGCTTTGTCTCGGGTGGAGGGTACAATGAGCAGTTCTTC	.	TRBV5-6	.	TRBJ2-1
CATSRDQGDTEAFF	TGTGCCACCAGCAGAGACCAGGGGGATACTGAAGCTTTCTTT	TRBD1	TRBV15	few	TRBJ1-1
CASTGGGDPQGNYYEQYF	TGTGCCAGCACCGGTGGGGGGGACCCCCAGGGAAACTACTACGAGCAGTACTTC	TRBD2	TRBV28	.	TRBJ2-7
CASSYNQREGRGAKNIQYF	TGTGCCAGCAGTTACAACCAGCGGGAGGGAAGAGGAGCCAAAAACATTCAGTACTTC	TRBD2	TRBV6-2/TRBV6-3	.	TRBJ2-4
CASSPRGGSREAFF	TGTGCCAGCAGCCCCCGTGGCGGGAGCCGTGAAGCTTTCTTT	.	TRBV7-2	.	TRBJ1-1
CASSYLPRGSTQYF	TGTGCCAGCAGTTACCTGCCCAGGGGGAGTACGCAGTATTTT	TRBD1	TRBV6-5	.	TRBJ2-3
CASSQDRAPGGVYEQYF	TGCGCCAGCAGCCAAGATCGGGCCCCAGGGGGCGTCTACGAGCAGTACTTC	TRBD1	TRBV4-3	.	TRBJ2-7
CASQDRGNTGELFF	TGCGCCAGCCAGGACAGGGGGAACACCGGGGAGCTGTTTTTT	TRBD1	TRBV4-1	.	TRBJ2-2
CASSLSRIIDTQYF	TGTGCCAGCAGTTTATCGCGGATAATAGATACGCAGTATTTT	.	TRBV27	few	TRBJ2-3
CASSYLAGGNNEQFF	TGTGCCAGCAGTTATTTGGCGGGAGGGAACAATGAGCAGTTCTTC	TRBD2	TRBV28	medium-sized	TRBJ2-1
CASSLLTSNEKLFF	TGTGCCAGCAGCCTACTGACAAGTAATGAAAAACTGTTTTTT	.	TRBV28	.	TRBJ1-4
CASSLDRAYTYEQYF	TGTGCCAGCAGCCTAGACAGGGCGTATACCTACGAGCAGTACTTC	TRBD1	TRBV11-3	few	TRBJ2-7
CASSHQPPGLRGIQYF	TGTGCCAGCAGTCACCAACCCCCGGGACTCAGGGGGATTCAGTACTTC	.	TRBV27	.	TRBJ2-4
CASSLTGWYQETQYF	TGTGCCAGCAGCTTGACGGGGTGGTACCAAGAGACCCAGTACTTC	.	TRBV7-2	.	TRBJ2-5
CASSSRQGLNGYTF	TGTGCCAGCAGCTCGAGACAGGGACTCAATGGCTACACCTTC	TRBD1	TRBV5-8	.	TRBJ1-2
CASSLNRGANEQFF	TGTGCCAGCAGCTTAAACAGGGGGGCCAATGAGCAGTTCTTC	TRBD1	TRBV11-2	.	TRBJ2-1
CASSLIAGGPYEQYF	TGTGCCAGCAGTCTAATAGCGGGAGGGCCGTACGAGCAGTACTTC	TRBD2	TRBV27	few	TRBJ2-7
CASSADLNTEAFF	TGTGCCAGCAGCGCAGATTTGAACACTGAAGCTTTCTTT	.	TRBV7-6	.	TRBJ1-1